The rows below give T cell receptor beta chains drawn from one sample of a study of blood T cells in healthy people across ages. Each CDR3 protein gets one entry after TCRdb re-called the 5' RACE reads with MiXCR. The table has around 1.5 million distinct CDR3 sequences, 59% seen once. Sequencing was carried out using blood. The receptors come from a man between 18 and 29 years old in good health. CDR3s include the opening cysteine and the closing phenylalanine or tryptophan. The D gene is left open where the match is weak. Part of the rows lack a size; the others show once, few, many or a class for expanded clones.

TRBV12-3/TRBV12-4	TRBD2	TRBJ2-1	-	TGTGCCAGCAGCTTAATTAGCGGGGGGTACTACAATGAGCAGTTCTTC	CASSLISGGYYNEQFF
TRBV4-1	-	TRBJ1-5	few	TGCGCCAGCAGCCATCCACCTGATCAACCCCAGCATTTT	CASSHPPDQPQHF
TRBV7-2	-	TRBJ2-2	-	TGTGCCAGCGTGGGAGGGAACACCGGGGAGCTGTTTTTT	CASVGGNTGELFF
TRBV7-6	TRBD1	TRBJ1-2	few	TGTGCCAGCAGCTCTGGGACAGGAGCCTATGGCTACACCTTC	CASSSGTGAYGYTF
TRBV14	TRBD2	TRBJ2-2	-	TGTGCCAGCAGCCAAGATCTTGGGCTAGCGGGGCCTACCGGGGAGCTGTTTTTT	CASSQDLGLAGPTGELFF
TRBV29-1	-	TRBJ2-7	-	TGCAGCGTTTTAAACGAGCAGTACTTC	CSVLNEQYF
TRBV7-6	-	TRBJ2-7	-	TGTGCCAGCTCTAGCCGCGACTCCTACAATGAGCAGTACTTC	CASSSRDSYNEQYF
TRBV6-1	-	TRBJ2-7	-	TGTGCCAGCAGTGAATGGACAGATCAGTTCTACGAGCAGTACTTC	CASSEWTDQFYEQYF
TRBV29-1	-	TRBJ2-2	-	TGCAGCGTTCGGAGAGCCGGGGAGCTGTTTTTT	CSVRRAGELFF
TRBV6-5	TRBD1	TRBJ1-6	once	TGTGCCAGCAGTTACGGGGGGACAGGGTATTCACCCCTCCACTTT	CASSYGGTGYSPLHF
TRBV4-2	-	TRBJ2-1	-	TGTGCCAGCAGCCATGATCTAGGAGGGGGGCCTGGGAATGAGCAGTTCTTC	CASSHDLGGGPGNEQFF
TRBV28	-	TRBJ1-4	-	TGTGCCAGCAGTTACCCGACAGCAAATAATGAAAAACTGTTTTTT	CASSYPTANNEKLFF
TRBV20-1	-	TRBJ2-7	-	TGCAGTGTTAGAAGGTCCCAGTTGTACGAGCAGTACTTC	CSVRRSQLYEQYF
TRBV29-1	-	TRBJ2-5	-	TGCAGCGGTCGGACAGTACAAGAGACCCAGTACTTC	CSGRTVQETQYF
TRBV4-1	-	TRBJ1-1	-	TGCGCCAGCAGCCAAGACACCCACGGGGGCTTACCTGAAGCTTTCTTT	CASSQDTHGGLPEAFF
TRBV27	-	TRBJ2-1	few	TGTGCCAGCAGTTTAGTGGGGCCCGTGAATGAGCAGTTCTTC	CASSLVGPVNEQFF
TRBV5-1	-	TRBJ2-7	-	TGCGCCAGCAGCTTGGACAACAGTCTGCAGTACTTC	CASSLDNSLQYF
TRBV7-9	-	TRBJ2-4	-	TGTGCCAGCAGCCGAATGCAAGATCGGGACATTCAGTACTTC	CASSRMQDRDIQYF
TRBV11-1	TRBD1	TRBJ2-5	-	TGTGCCAGCAGCTTAGCGTGGGGACAGCGGCAAGAGACCCAGTACTTC	CASSLAWGQRQETQYF
TRBV10-2	TRBD1	TRBJ2-7	-	TGCGCCAGCAGTGTGGGACAGGGGGCGGGGGAGCAGTACTTC	CASSVGQGAGEQYF
TRBV21-1	-	TRBJ1-3	-	TGTGCCAGCAGCGTGCGGACATCTGGAAACACCATATATTTT	CASSVRTSGNTIYF
TRBV10-3	-	TRBJ1-5	few	TGTGCCATCAGTGAAAGTTCAGGGCGATATAGCAATCAGCCCCAGCATTTT	CAISESSGRYSNQPQHF
TRBV6-1	-	TRBJ1-5	-	TGTGCCAGCAGTGGGCGGACAGCCCTTAGCAATCAGCCCCAGCATTTT	CASSGRTALSNQPQHF
TRBV29-1	-	TRBJ2-5	-	TGCAGCGTATCCCCCGTGGGTGGCGAGACCCAGTACTTC	CSVSPVGGETQYF
TRBV24-1	-	TRBJ2-1	-	TGTGCCACCAGTGATCCCTCAGGCGGATATAAGCAGTTCTTC	CATSDPSGGYKQFF
TRBV20-1	-	TRBJ1-6	few	TGCAGTGCTAGCCAGGTAGAGGTGGACTCACCCCTCCACTTT	CSASQVEVDSPLHF
TRBV27	-	TRBJ2-7	-	TGTGCCAGCAGTGACACGATTACCTACGAGCAGTACTTC	CASSDTITYEQYF
TRBV5-1	TRBD2	TRBJ2-1	-	TGCGCCAGCAGCTTGTCTCTAGCGGGCTCCTACAATGAGCAGTTCTTC	CASSLSLAGSYNEQFF
TRBV2	TRBD2	TRBJ2-2	few	TGTGCCAGCAGTGTAGCGGGGGCGAACACCGGGGAGCTGTTTTTT	CASSVAGANTGELFF
TRBV5-1	TRBD1	TRBJ1-2	-	TGCGCCAGCAGCCAAAAAACAGGGGCGAAAAACTATGGCTACACCTTC	CASSQKTGAKNYGYTF
TRBV20-1	-	TRBJ2-3	-	TGCAGTGCTGGAAGGGCGGTTGGTACGCAGTATTTT	CSAGRAVGTQYF
TRBV29-1	-	TRBJ2-2	-	TGCAGCGTTGTGGTTAGTAACACCGGGGAGCTGTTTTTT	CSVVVSNTGELFF
TRBV7-9	-	TRBJ2-7	-	TGTGCCAGCAGCTTACAGGGACTCCTAACCTACGAGCAGTACTTC	CASSLQGLLTYEQYF
TRBV13	-	TRBJ1-1	-	TGTGCCAGCAGCGATACACAGGATTCGGAGGGGGTTACTGAAGCTTTCTTT	CASSDTQDSEGVTEAFF
TRBV5-1	-	TRBJ2-7	-	TGCGCCAGCAGCTTGCTCGGAGCGGACCCCTACGAGCAGTACTTC	CASSLLGADPYEQYF
TRBV10-3	TRBD1	TRBJ2-7	-	TGTGCCATCAGTACGGGACAGAGCTACGAGCAGTACTTC	CAISTGQSYEQYF
TRBV20-1	-	TRBJ1-2	-	TGCAGTGCTAGTTCAGGGGCAGCTAACTATGGCTACACCTTC	CSASSGAANYGYTF
TRBV6-1	-	TRBJ1-2	many	TGTGCCAGCAGTGAAGTTGAGGGTGGACATGGCTACACCTTC	CASSEVEGGHGYTF
TRBV12-3/TRBV12-4	TRBD2	TRBJ2-7	few	TGTGCCAGCAGTTCTCCCAGCGGGATCTACGAGCAGTACTTC	CASSSPSGIYEQYF
TRBV27	-	TRBJ1-1	-	TGTGCCAGCAGTTTTGAGGCGCACACTGAAGCTTTCTTT	CASSFEAHTEAFF
TRBV2	-	TRBJ2-1	-	TGTGCCAGCAGTGACCAGCGGGTATACCGAGTCTACAATGAGCAGTTCTTC	CASSDQRVYRVYNEQFF